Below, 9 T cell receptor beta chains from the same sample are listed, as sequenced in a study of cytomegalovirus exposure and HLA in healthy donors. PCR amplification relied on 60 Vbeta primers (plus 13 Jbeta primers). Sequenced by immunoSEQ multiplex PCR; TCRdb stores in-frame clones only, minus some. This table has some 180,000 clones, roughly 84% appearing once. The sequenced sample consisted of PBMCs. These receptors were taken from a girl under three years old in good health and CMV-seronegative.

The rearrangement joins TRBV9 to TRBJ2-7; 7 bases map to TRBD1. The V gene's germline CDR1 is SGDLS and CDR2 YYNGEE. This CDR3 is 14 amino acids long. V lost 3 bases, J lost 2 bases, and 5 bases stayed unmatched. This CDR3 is CASSAGTATYEQYF. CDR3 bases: TGTGCCAGCAGCGCCGGGACAGCTACCTACGAGCAGTACTTC.

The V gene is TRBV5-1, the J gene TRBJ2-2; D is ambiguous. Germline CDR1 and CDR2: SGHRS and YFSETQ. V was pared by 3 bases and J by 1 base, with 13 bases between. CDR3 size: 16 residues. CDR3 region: CASSSLPNENTGELFF. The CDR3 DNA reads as TGCGCCAGCAGCTCCCTCCCTAACGAGAACACCGGGGAGCTGTTTTTT.

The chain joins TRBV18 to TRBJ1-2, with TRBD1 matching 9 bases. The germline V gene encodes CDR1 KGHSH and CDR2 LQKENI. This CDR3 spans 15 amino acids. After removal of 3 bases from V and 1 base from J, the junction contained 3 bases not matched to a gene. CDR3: CASSPRTGVNYGYTF. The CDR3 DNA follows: TGTGCCAGCTCACCGCGGACAGGGGTTAACTATGGCTACACCTTC. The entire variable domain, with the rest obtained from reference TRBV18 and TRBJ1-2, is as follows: NAGVMQNPRHLVRRRGQEARLRCSPMKGHSHVYWYRQLPEEGLKFMVYLQKENIIDESGMPKERFSAEFPKEGPSILRIQQVVRGDSAAYFCASSPRTGVNYGYTFGSGTRLTVV.

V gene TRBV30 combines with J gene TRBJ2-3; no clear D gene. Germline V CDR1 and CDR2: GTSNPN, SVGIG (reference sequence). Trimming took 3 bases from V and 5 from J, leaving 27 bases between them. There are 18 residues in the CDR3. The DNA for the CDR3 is TGTGCCTGGAGCCCCAGTCGGGTCTCGGCTCGACTCGGAGATACGCAGTATTTT. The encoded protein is CAWSPSRVSARLGDTQYF.

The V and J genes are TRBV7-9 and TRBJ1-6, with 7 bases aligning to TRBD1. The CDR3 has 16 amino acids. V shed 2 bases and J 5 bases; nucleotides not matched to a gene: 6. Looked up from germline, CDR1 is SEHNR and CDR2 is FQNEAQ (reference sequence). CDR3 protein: CASSLNAGGNNSPLHF. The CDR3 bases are TGTGCCAGCAGCTTAAATGCAGGGGGAAATAATTCACCCCTCCACTTT. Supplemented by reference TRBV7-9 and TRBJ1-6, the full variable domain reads DTGVSQNPRHKITKRGQNVTFRCDPISEHNRLYWYRQTLGQGPEFLTYFQNEAQLEKSRLLSDRFSAERPKGSFSTLEIQRTEQGDSAMYLCASSLNAGGNNSPLHFGNGTRLTVT.

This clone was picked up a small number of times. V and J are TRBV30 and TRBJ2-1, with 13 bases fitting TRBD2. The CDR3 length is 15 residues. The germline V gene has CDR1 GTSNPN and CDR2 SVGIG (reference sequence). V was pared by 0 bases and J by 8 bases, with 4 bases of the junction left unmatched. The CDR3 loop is CAWSVLAGGPDEQFF. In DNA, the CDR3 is TGTGCCTGGAGTGTACTAGCGGGGGGGCCCGATGAGCAGTTCTTC.

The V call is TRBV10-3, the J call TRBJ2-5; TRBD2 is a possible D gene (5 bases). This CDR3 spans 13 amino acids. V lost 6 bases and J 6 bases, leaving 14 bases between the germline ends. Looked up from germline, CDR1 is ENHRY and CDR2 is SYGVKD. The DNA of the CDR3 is TGTGCCATCAGGGATATAGCGAGCCAGACCCAGTACTTC. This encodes CAIRDIASQTQYF.

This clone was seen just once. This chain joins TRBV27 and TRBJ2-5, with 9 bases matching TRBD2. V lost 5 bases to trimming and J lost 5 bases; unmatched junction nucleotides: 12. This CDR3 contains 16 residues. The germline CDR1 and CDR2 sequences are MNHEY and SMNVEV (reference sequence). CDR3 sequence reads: CASSLIPAGGTETQYF. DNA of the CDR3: TGTGCCAGCAGTCTCATACCAGCGGGAGGAACGGAGACCCAGTACTTC.

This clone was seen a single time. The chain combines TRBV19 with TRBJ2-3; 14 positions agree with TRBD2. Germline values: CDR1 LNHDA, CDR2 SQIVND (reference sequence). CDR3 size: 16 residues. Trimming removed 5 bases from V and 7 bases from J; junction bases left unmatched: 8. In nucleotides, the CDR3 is TGTGCCAGTAGTCAGGGACTAGCGGGAGACTACAATACGCAGTATTTT. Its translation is CASSQGLAGDYNTQYF. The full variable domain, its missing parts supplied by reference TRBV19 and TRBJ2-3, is DGGITQSPKYLFRKEGQNVTLSCEQNLNHDAMYWYRQDPGQGLRLIYYSQIVNDFQKGDIAEGYSVSREKKESFPLTVTSAQKNPTAFYLCASSQGLAGDYNTQYFGPGTRLTVL.